Presented here are 8 T cell receptor beta chains from one specimen sequenced in a study of vaccination and CD4 T cells after COVID-19. Which antigens these TCRs recognize remains unknown. The Oncomine TCR Beta short-read assay was applied to DNA of cultured CD4+ T cells. CD4+ T cells were cultured, and genomic DNA was extracted from them. TCRdb reprocessed the PCR reads via MiXCR and lists one record per CDR3 protein. This sample has about 11,000 distinct CDR3 sequences, with approximately 31% found just once. Treatment noted: approximately nine-day PBMC culture with coronavirus spike peptide pools or control peptides (ViraFEST assay). Before the COVID-19 pandemic (2011-2018), CD4+ T cells were obtained from the unexposed donor. Sequencing was carried out using CD4+ T cells from blood, cultured in vitro. Every receptor here comes from a human donor in good health.

The rearrangement uses TRBV6-2 or TRBV6-3 and TRBJ2-7, with a tentative D call TRBD1 (6 bases). The V end lost 2 bases, the J end lost 2 bases, and 7 bases lay between the germline ends. The CDR3 totals 13 residues. Germline V gives CDR1 MNHEY, CDR2 SVGEGT. The CDR3 DNA follows: TGTGCCAGCAGTTACCGGGACACCTACGAGCAGTACTTC. Its translation is CASSYRDTYEQYF.

V and J are TRBV6-4 and TRBJ2-6; D is ambiguous. The germline gives CDR1 MRHNA, CDR2 SNTAGT. CDR3 length: 13 amino acids. The germline V and J ends were trimmed by 3 bases and 2 bases, with 2 bases remaining between them. CDR3 protein: CASSEPGANVLTF. The CDR3 nucleotides are TGTGCCAGCAGTGAACCTGGGGCCAACGTCCTGACTTTC.

The V gene is TRBV5-1, the J gene TRBJ2-1; a possible D gene is TRBD2 (5 bases). Germline CDR1 is SGHRS and CDR2 is YFSETQ. Trimming left V 3 bases short and J 0 bases short, with 25 bases between. The CDR3 extends over 20 amino acids. As DNA, the CDR3 is TGCGCCAGCAGCTCGGACCGAGGCGCCGGACTTAGGTCCTCCTACAATGAGCAGTTCTTC. Protein: CASSSDRGAGLRSSYNEQFF.

V is TRBV19 and J is TRBJ1-1, with TRBD1 as a possible D gene (5 bases). Germline V gene data show CDR1 as LNHDA and CDR2 as SQIVND (reference sequence). Between the trimmed V and J ends, which lost 6 bases and 1 base, there was a span of 15 bases. CDR3 length equals 15 residues. CDR3 DNA sequence: TGTGCCAGTAGAGTTCAGGGAGTGAGGAACACTGAAGCTTTCTTT. Protein sequence: CASRVQGVRNTEAFF.

V and J are TRBV5-6 and TRBJ1-2, with 9 bases matching TRBD1. The CDR3 consists of 15 residues. Losses at the gene ends were 0 bases for V and 6 bases for J; bases not matched to a gene: 6. Germline V lookup: CDR1 SGHDT, CDR2 YYEEEE. This CDR3 reads CASSLEGTGTNGYTF. The CDR3 DNA reads as TGTGCCAGCAGCTTGGAGGGGACAGGGACCAATGGCTACACCTTC.

This sequence joins TRBV19 and TRBJ1-1; D is undetermined. The CDR3 is made up of 13 amino acids. From germline, CDR1 is LNHDA and CDR2 SQIVND (reference sequence). V was shortened by 7 bases and J by 3 bases, with 12 bases between the two germline ends. The CDR3 spells CASTTGWDTEAFF. The CDR3 bases are TGTGCCAGTACCACGGGATGGGACACTGAAGCTTTCTTT.

The V gene is TRBV12-3 or TRBV12-4, the J gene TRBJ1-1; D is unresolved. V lost 6 bases and J lost 2, with 4 bases in between. This CDR3 is built from 11 residues. CDR3 nucleotides: TGTGCCAGCAGCTCCAACACTGAAGCTTTCTTT. Translated: CASSSNTEAFF.

The chain has TRBV6-2 or TRBV6-3 and TRBJ2-2; D possibly uses TRBD1 or TRBD2 (5 bases each). The germline V gene has CDR1 MNHEY and CDR2 SVGEGT. Trimming pared 8 bases from V and 2 bases from J, leaving 15 bases between. CDR3 length: 15 amino acids. The CDR3 DNA reads TGTGCCAGCTATATTTCGGGACCCAACACCGGGGAGCTGTTTTTT. It is translated as CASYISGPNTGELFF.